The rows below give T cell receptor beta chains drawn from one sample of a study of CD8+ T cells in alopecia areata. Some clones are missing from TCRdb's copy, which holds only in-frame ones; the method was immunoSEQ multiplex PCR. In the table there are some 170,000 clones, approximately 52% of which are singletons. This specimen consisted of CD4+ T cells sorted from blood, obtained at roughly week 58, from a patient treated with tofacitinib. The receptors were gathered from a human donor with alopecia areata. Both conserved end residues are part of each CDR3. D genes are given only for firm matches. Only part of the rows carry a size: once, few, many, or a class if the clone is expanded.

D gene	V gene	J gene	clone size	CDR3 length	CDR3 DNA	CDR3 protein
TRBD2	TRBV9	TRBJ2-1	NA	15	TGTGCCAGCAGCGCCGCCGGGACTAGCGGTACTGAGCAGTTCTTC	CASSAAGTSGTEQFF
NA	TRBV6-1	TRBJ1-1	NA	13	TGTGCCAGCAGTGCGGGGAGGGACACTGAAGCTTTCTTT	CASSAGRDTEAFF
NA	TRBV15	TRBJ1-5	NA	14	TGTGCCACCAGCCTAAGAGGGGACGGACAGCCCCAGCATTTT	CATSLRGDGQPQHF
TRBD1	TRBV29-1	TRBJ2-5	NA	14	TGCAGCGTCCTGGGACAGGGGGGCTTTACGGCCCAGTACTTC	CSVLGQGGFTAQYF
NA	TRBV4-1	TRBJ1-5	once	15	TGCGCCAGCAGCCAAGTAGTGACAGGCGATCAGCCCCAGCATTTT	CASSQVVTGDQPQHF
NA	TRBV29-1	TRBJ1-1	few	13	TGCAGCGTTGACAACGTCCAGAACACTGAAGCTTTCTTT	CSVDNVQNTEAFF
TRBD1	TRBV7-9	TRBJ1-1	few	15	TGTGCCAGCAGCTTAGAGGGGCGGCAGGGGGCTGAAGCTTTCTTT	CASSLEGRQGAEAFF
TRBD1	TRBV5-4	TRBJ1-2	NA	14	TGTGCCAGCAACATGATCGGGACAGGGACTGGCTACACCTTC	CASNMIGTGTGYTF
NA	TRBV4-2	TRBJ2-1	few	15	TGTGCCAGCAGCCAAGGACAGGGGAGGGACAATGAGCAGTTCTTC	CASSQGQGRDNEQFF
TRBD1	TRBV19	TRBJ1-1	few	14	TGTGCCAGTAGTCCACAGGGGGCGCGGGGAAAAGCTTTCTTT	CASSPQGARGKAFF
TRBD2	TRBV4-2	TRBJ2-3	NA	16	TGTGCCAGCAGCTTACATAGCGGGGGAGGCACAGATACGCAGTATTTT	CASSLHSGGGTDTQYF
NA	TRBV6-5	TRBJ2-7	NA	13	TGTGCCAGCAGTTACCGTAAAGGACAGCAAAAGTACTTC	CASSYRKGQQKYF
NA	TRBV30	TRBJ2-6	NA	15	TGTGCCTGGAGTGCTTTGGCCTCTGGGGCCAACGTCCTGACTTTC	CAWSALASGANVLTF
NA	TRBV5-6	TRBJ2-2	NA	14	TGTGCCAGCAGCTTGATCGGGAGCACCGGGGAGCTGTTTTTT	CASSLIGSTGELFF
TRBD1	TRBV7-9	TRBJ1-5	NA	17	TGTGCCAGCAGCTTAGCGGCGGGACAGGGGGGCAATCAGCCCCAGCATTTT	CASSLAAGQGGNQPQHF
NA	TRBV10-3	TRBJ2-7	few	14	TGTGCCAGCATAGCGGGGGACAGGGGCAACGAGCAGTACTTC	CASIAGDRGNEQYF
TRBD1	TRBV2	TRBJ2-7	few	14	TGTGCCAGCAGTTGGACAGGTCAAACCTACGAGCAGTACTTC	CASSWTGQTYEQYF
NA	TRBV6-6	TRBJ1-5	few	12	TGTGCCAGCCAAAAGGGGGATCAGCCCCAGCATTTT	CASQKGDQPQHF
NA	TRBV30	TRBJ1-2	NA	14	TGTGCCTGGAGTGAGCCTGGGATTACCAATGGCTACACCTTC	CAWSEPGITNGYTF
NA	TRBV30	TRBJ1-3	once	18	TGTGCCTGGAGTGTTTGGGGGGGAATCGGGAACTCTGGAAACACCATATATTTT	CAWSVWGGIGNSGNTIYF
NA	TRBV2	TRBJ2-5	NA	15	TGTGCCAGCAGTGAAGCGGGGCCTCGGGGGGAGACCCAGTACTTC	CASSEAGPRGETQYF
NA	TRBV2	TRBJ2-3	NA	11	TGTGCCAGCCTACTTACAGATACGCAGTATTTT	CASLLTDTQYF